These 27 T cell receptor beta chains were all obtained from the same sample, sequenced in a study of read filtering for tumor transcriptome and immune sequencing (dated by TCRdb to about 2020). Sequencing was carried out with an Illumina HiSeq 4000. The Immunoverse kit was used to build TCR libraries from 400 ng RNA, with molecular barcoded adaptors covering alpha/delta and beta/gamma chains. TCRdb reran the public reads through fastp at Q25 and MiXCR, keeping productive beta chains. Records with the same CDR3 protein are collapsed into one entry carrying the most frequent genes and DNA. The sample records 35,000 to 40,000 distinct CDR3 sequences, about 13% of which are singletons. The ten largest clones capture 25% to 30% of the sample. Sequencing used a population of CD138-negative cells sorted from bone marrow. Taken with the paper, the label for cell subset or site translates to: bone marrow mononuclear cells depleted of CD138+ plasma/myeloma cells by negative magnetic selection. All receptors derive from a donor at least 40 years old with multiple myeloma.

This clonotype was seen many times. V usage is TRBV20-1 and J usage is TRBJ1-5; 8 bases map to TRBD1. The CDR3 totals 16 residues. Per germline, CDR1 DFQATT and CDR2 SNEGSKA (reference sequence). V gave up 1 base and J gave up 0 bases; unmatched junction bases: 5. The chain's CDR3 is CSARGEGQVSNQPQHF. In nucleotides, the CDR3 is TGCAGTGCTAGAGGCGAGGGACAGGTTAGCAATCAGCCCCAGCATTTT.

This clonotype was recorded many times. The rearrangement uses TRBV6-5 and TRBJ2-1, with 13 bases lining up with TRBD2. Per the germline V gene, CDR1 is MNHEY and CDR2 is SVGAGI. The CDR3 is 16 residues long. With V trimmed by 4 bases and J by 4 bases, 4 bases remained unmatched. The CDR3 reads CASSSEGLAGYNEQFF. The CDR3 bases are TGTGCCAGCAGTTCCGAGGGACTAGCGGGGTACAATGAGCAGTTCTTC.

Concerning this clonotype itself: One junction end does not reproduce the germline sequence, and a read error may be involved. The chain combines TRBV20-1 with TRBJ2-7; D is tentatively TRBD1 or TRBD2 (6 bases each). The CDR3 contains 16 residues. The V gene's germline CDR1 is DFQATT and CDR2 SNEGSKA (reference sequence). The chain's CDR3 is CSASSTRGHNSYKQYF. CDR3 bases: TGCAGTGCTAGCTCTACCCGGGGGCACAATTCCTACAAGCAGTACTTC.

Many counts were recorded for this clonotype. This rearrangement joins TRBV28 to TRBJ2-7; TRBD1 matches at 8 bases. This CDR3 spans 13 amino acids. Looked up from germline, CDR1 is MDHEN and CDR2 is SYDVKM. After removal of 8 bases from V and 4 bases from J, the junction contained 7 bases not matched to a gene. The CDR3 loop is CASEGQGAYEQYF. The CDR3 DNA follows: TGTGCCAGCGAAGGGCAGGGGGCGTACGAGCAGTACTTC.

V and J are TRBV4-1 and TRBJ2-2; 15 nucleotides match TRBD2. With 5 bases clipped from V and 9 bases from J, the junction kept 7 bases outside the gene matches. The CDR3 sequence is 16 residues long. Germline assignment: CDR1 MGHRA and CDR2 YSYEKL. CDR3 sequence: CASSAGLAGGPRELFF. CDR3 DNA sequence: TGCGCCAGCAGCGCTGGACTAGCGGGAGGGCCGCGGGAGCTGTTTTTT.

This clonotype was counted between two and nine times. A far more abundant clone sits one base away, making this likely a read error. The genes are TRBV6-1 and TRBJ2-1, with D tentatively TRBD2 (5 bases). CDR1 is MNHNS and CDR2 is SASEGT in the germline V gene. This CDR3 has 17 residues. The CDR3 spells CASRAPLEGRWTDEQSF. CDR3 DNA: TGTGCCAGCAGAGCCCCCCTAGAGGGCAGGTGGACGGATGAGCAGTCCTTC.

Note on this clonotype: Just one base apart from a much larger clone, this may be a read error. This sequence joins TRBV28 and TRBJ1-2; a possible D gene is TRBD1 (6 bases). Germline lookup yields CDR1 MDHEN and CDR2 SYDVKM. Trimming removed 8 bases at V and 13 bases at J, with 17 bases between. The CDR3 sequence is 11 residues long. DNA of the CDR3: TGTGCCAGCGGAGACAGGCGCCGCTGCACCTTC. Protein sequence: CASGDRRRCTF.

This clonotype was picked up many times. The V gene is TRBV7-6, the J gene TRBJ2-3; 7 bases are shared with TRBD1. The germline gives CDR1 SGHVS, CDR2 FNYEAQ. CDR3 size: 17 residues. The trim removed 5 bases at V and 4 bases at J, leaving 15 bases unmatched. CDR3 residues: CASSQISRDRAADTQYF. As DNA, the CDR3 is TGTGCCAGCAGCCAAATTTCCCGTGACAGGGCGGCAGATACGCAGTATTTT. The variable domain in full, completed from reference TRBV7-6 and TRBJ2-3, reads GAGVSQSPRYKVTKRGQDVALRCDPISGHVSLYWYRQALGQGPEFLTYFNYEAQQDKSGLPNDRFSAERPEGSISTLTIQRTEQRDSAMYRCASSQISRDRAADTQYFGPGTRLTVL.

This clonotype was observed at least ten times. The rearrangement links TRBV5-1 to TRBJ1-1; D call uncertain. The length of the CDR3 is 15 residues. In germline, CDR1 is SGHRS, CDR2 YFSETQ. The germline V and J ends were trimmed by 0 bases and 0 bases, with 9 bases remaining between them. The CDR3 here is CASSLVLSMNTEAFF. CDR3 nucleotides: TGCGCCAGCAGCTTGGTGCTCAGCATGAACACTGAAGCTTTCTTT.

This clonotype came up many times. This CDR3 is CSARLADSYEQYF. CDR3 nucleotides: TGCAGTGCTAGACTAGCGGACTCCTACGAGCAGTACTTC. The gene calls are TRBV20-1 and TRBJ2-7; 7 positions agree with TRBD2. The CDR3 is 13 residues long. V trimming: 2 bases; J trimming: 0 bases; junction bases outside the gene matches: 1. CDR1 and CDR2 (germline): DFQATT, SNEGSKA (reference sequence).

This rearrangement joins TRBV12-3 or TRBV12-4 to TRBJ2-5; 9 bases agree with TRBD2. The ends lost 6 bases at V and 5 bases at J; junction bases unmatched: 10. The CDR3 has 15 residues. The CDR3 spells CASSPHAGGVETQYF. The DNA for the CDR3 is TGTGCCAGCAGCCCTCACGCGGGAGGGGTGGAGACCCAGTACTTC.

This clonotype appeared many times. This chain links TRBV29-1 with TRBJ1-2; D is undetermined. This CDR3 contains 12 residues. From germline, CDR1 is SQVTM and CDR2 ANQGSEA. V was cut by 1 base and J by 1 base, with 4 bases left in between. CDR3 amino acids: CSVEAGNYGYTF. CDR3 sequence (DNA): TGCAGCGTTGAAGCCGGTAACTATGGCTACACCTTC.

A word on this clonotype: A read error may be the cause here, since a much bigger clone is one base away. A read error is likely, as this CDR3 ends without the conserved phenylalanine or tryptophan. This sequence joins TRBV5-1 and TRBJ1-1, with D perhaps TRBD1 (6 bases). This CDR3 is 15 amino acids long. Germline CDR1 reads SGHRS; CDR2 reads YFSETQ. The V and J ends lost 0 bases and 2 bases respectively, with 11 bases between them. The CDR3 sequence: CASSLVRGLNTEAFL. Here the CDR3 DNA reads TGCGCCAGCAGCTTGGTTCGGGGGCTTAACACTGAAGCTTTCCTT.

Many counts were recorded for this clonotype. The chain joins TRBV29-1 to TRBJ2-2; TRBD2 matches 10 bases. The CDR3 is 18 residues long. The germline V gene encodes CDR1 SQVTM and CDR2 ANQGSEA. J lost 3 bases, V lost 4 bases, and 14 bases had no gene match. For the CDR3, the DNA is TGCAGCGTTGCAGTCTTAGCTAGCGGGAGAGTCGACACCGGGGAGCTGTTTTTT. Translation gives CSVAVLASGRVDTGELFF.

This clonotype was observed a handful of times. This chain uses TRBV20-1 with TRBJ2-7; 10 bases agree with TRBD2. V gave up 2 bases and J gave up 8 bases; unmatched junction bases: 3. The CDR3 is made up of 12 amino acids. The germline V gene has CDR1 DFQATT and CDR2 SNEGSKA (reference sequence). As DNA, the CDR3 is TGCAGTGCTAGACTAGCGGGAGAAAAGCAGTACTTC. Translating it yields CSARLAGEKQYF.

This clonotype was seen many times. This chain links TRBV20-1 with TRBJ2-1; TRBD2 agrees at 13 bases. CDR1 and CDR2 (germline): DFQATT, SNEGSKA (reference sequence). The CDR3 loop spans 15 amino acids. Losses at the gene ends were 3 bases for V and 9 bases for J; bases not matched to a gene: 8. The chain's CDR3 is CSASTSGRAATEQFF. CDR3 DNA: TGCAGTGCTAGTACTAGCGGGAGGGCCGCCACTGAGCAGTTCTTC.

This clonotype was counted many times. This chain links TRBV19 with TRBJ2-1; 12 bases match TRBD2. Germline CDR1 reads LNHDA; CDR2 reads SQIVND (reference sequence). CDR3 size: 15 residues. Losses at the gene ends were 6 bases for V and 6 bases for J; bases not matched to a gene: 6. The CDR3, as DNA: TGTGCCAGTAGCCAACTAGCGGGAGGCGGCAATGAGCAGTTCTTC. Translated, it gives CASSQLAGGGNEQFF.

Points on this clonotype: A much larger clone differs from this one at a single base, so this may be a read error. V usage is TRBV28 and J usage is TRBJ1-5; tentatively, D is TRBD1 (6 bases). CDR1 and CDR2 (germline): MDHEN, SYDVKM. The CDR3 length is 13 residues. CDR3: CASTGAPYQPRHF. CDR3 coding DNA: TGTGCCAGCACAGGGGCACCGTATCAGCCCCGGCATTTT.

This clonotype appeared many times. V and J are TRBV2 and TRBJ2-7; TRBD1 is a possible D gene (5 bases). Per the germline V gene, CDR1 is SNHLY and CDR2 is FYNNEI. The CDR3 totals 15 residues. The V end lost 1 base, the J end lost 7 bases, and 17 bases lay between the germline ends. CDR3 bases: TGTGCCAGCAGTGAAGGACAGCTTTCAACTTTGGAGCAGTACTTC. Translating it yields CASSEGQLSTLEQYF.

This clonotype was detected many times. CDR3 residues: CASNDMYNEQFF. CDR3 in DNA: TGTGCCAGCAACGACATGTACAATGAGCAGTTCTTC. The chain recombines TRBV25-1 with TRBJ2-1; D not certain. The CDR3 has 12 residues. V was pared by 7 bases and J by 4 bases, with 8 bases between. The germline CDR1 and CDR2 sequences are MGHDK and SYGVNS.

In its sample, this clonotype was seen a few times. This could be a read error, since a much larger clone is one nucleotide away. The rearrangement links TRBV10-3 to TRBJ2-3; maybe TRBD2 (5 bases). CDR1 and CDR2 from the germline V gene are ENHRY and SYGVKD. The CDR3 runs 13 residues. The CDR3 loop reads CGISRELRHTQYF. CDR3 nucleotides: TGTGGCATCAGTAGGGAGCTGAGGCATACGCAGTATTTT.

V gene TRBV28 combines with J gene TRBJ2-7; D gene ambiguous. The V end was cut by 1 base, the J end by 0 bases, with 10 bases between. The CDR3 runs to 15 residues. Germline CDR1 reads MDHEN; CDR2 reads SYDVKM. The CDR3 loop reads CASSLSGASSYEQYF. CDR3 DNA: TGTGCCAGCAGTTTATCCGGAGCGAGCTCCTACGAGCAGTACTTC.

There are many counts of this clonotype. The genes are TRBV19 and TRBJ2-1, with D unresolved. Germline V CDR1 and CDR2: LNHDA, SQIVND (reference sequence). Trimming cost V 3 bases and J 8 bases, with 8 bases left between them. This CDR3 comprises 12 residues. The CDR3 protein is CASSISGYEQFF. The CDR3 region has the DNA TGTGCCAGTAGTATTTCTGGGTATGAGCAGTTCTTC.

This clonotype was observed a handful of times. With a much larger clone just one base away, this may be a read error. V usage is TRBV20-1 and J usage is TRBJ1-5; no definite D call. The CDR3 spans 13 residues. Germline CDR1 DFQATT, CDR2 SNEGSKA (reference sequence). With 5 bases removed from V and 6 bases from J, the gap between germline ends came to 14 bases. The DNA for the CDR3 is TGCAGTGCTGGGGAAACAGTCGCTCAGCCCCAGCATTTT. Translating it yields CSAGETVAQPQHF.

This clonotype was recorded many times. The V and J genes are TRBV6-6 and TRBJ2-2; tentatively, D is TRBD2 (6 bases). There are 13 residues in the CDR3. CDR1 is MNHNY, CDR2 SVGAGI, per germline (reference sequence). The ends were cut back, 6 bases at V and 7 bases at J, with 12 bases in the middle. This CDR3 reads CASSSREVGELFF. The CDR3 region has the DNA TGTGCCAGCAGCTCCAGGGAGGTCGGGGAGCTGTTTTTT.

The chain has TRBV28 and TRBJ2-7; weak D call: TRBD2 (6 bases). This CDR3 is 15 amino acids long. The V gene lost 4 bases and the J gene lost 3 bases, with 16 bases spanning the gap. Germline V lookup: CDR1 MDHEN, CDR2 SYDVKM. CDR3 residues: CASSSTMWGDYEQYF. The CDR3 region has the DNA TGTGCCAGCAGTTCTACAATGTGGGGGGACTACGAGCAGTACTTC.

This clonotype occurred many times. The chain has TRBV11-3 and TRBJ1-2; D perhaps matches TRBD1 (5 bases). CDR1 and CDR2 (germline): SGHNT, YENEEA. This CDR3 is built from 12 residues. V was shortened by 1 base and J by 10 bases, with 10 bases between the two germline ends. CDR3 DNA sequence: TGTGCCAGCAGCTTAGGGGGCCGCACCTACACCTTC. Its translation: CASSLGGRTYTF.